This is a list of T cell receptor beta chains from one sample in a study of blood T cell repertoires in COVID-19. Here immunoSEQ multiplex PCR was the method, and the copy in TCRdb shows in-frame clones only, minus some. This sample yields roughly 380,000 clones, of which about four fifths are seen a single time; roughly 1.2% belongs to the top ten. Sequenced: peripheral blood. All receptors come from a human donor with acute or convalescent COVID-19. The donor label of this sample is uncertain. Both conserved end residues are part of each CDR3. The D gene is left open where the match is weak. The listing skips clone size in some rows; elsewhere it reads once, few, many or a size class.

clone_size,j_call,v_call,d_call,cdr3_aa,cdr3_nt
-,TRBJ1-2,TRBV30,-,CAWLPDYGYTF,TGTGCCTGGCTCCCGGACTATGGCTACACCTTC
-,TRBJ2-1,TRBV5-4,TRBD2,CASSDAGTRRNNEQFF,TGTGCCAGCAGCGACGCCGGGACTAGAAGAAACAATGAGCAGTTCTTC
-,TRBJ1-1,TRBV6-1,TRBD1,CASSETGNSEAFF,TGTGCCAGCAGTGAGACAGGGAACAGTGAAGCTTTCTTT
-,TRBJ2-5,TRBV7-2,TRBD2,CASSTPRGSGRAGETQYF,TGTGCCAGCAGCACTCCCCGGGGTAGCGGGAGGGCCGGGGAGACCCAGTACTTC
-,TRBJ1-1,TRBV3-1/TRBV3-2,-,CASSPEGFTEAFF,TGTGCCAGCAGCCCGGAGGGGTTCACTGAAGCTTTCTTT
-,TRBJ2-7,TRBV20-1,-,CSARPYYEQYF,TGCAGTGCTAGACCCTACTACGAGCAGTACTTC
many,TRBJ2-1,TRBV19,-,CASSINADSYNEQFF,TGTGCCAGTAGTATTAATGCGGACTCCTACAATGAGCAGTTCTTC
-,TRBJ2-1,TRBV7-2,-,CASSHGSYEQFF,TGTGCCAGCAGCCACGGGTCGTATGAGCAGTTCTTC
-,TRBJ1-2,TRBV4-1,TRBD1,CASSQNGQGLGYGYTF,TGCGCCAGCAGCCAAAATGGACAGGGTTTAGGCTATGGCTACACCTTC
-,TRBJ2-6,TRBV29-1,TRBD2,CSVGDGGGSKSRPSGANVLTF,TGCAGCGTTGGAGACGGGGGGGGTTCCAAATCCCGTCCCTCTGGGGCCAACGTCCTGACTTTC
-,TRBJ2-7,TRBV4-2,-,CASSQAPSYEQYF,TGTGCCAGCAGCCAGGCCCCCTCCTACGAGCAGTACTTC
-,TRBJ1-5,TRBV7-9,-,CASSYDGHSNQPQHF,TGTGCCAGCAGTTATGACGGACATAGCAATCAGCCCCAGCATTTT
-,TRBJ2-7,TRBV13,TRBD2,CASSSLTSGGHSREQYF,TGTGCCAGCAGCTCCTTGACTAGCGGGGGCCATTCAAGGGAGCAGTACTTC
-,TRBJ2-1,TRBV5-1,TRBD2,CASSHTTGLAGGEQFF,TGCGCCAGCAGCCACACAACCGGACTAGCGGGAGGGGAGCAGTTCTTC
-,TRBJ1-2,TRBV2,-,CASSEAEQGWGGYTF,TGTGCCAGCAGTGAAGCGGAACAGGGATGGGGTGGCTACACCTTC
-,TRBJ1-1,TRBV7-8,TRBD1,CASSSSQGARVHTEAFF,TGTGCCAGCAGCTCATCCCAGGGGGCTCGTGTGCACACTGAAGCTTTCTTT
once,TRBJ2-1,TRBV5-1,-,CASSLGLRGVTYNEQFF,TGCGCCAGCAGCTTGGGGCTTCGGGGTGTTACCTACAATGAGCAGTTCTTC
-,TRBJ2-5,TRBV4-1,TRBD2,CASSLIKSSGAQTQYF,TGCGCCAGCAGCCTTATAAAGTCGAGCGGGGCGCAGACCCAGTACTTC
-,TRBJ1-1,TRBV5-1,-,CASSNWTGRLDEAFF,TGCGCCAGCAGCAACTGGACGGGAAGACTCGATGAAGCTTTCTTT
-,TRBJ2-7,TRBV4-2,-,CASSQGFTGFYEQYF,TGTGCCAGCAGCCAAGGGTTTACAGGTTTCTACGAGCAGTACTTC
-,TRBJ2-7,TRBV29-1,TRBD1,CSARPGQSYEQYF,TGCAGCGCCAGGCCGGGACAGAGCTACGAGCAGTACTTC
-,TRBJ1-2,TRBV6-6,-,CASSWTEQFGYTF,TGTGCCAGCAGTTGGACAGAGCAATTTGGCTACACCTTC
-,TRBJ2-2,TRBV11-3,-,CASSSRGNTGELFF,TGTGCCAGCAGCTCTAGGGGTAACACCGGGGAGCTGTTTTTT
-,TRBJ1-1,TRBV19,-,CASSIRQAPSMNTEAFF,TGTGCCAGTAGTATAAGACAGGCGCCCTCCATGAACACTGAAGCTTTCTTT
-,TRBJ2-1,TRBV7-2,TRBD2,CASSLVPLRRGGPYNEQFF,TGTGCCAGCAGCTTAGTGCCCCTTAGGCGGGGGGGCCCTTACAATGAGCAGTTCTTC
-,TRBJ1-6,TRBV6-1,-,CASSEVTANSPLHF,TGTGCCAGCAGTGAAGTGACAGCAAATTCACCCCTCCACTTT
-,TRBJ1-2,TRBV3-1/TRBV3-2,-,CASSRGTSNYGYTF,TGTGCCAGCAGTCGGGGGACTTCTAACTATGGCTACACCTTC
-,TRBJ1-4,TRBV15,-,CATSRDLIRGNEKLFF,TGTGCCACCAGCAGAGATTTGATCAGAGGAAATGAAAAACTGTTTTTT
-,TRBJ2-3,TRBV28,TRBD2,CASSPQRGSISTDTQYF,TGTGCCAGCAGCCCCCAGCGGGGGTCGATTAGCACAGATACGCAGTATTTT
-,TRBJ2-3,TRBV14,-,CASSLRLGRTDTQYF,TGTGCCAGCAGCCTCCGGCTGGGCAGAACAGATACGCAGTATTTT
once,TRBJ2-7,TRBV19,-,CASSKMRSEQYF,TGTGCCAGTAGTAAAATGAGATCCGAGCAGTACTTC
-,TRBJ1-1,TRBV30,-,CAWSVVAVNTEAFF,TGTGCCTGGAGTGTAGTGGCAGTGAACACTGAAGCTTTCTTT
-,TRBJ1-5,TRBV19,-,CASSMVAGDQPQHF,TGTGCCAGTAGTATGGTGGCAGGGGATCAGCCCCAGCATTTT
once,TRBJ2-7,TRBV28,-,CASSPGRALSYEQYF,TGTGCCAGCAGTCCGGGAAGGGCGCTCTCCTACGAGCAGTACTTC
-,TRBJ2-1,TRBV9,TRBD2,CASSVVPNSGSSQFF,TGTGCCAGCAGCGTGGTCCCTAATAGCGGGAGTAGTCAGTTCTTC
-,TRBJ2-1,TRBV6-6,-,CASRSLDLGGNEQFF,TGTGCCAGCAGATCCTTGGACTTGGGGGGCAATGAGCAGTTCTTC
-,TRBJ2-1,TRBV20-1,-,CSARMEEQFF,TGCAGTGCCCGGATGGAGGAGCAGTTCTTC
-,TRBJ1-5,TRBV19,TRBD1,CASSMNRPGGRGQPQHF,TGTGCCAGTAGTATGAACCGGCCAGGGGGCCGGGGTCAGCCCCAGCATTTT
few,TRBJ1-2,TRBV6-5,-,CASRGGHLDYGYTF,TGTGCCAGCAGGGGGGGGCACCTGGATTATGGCTACACCTTC
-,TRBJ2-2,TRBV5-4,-,CASSLLENTGELFF,TGTGCCAGCAGCTTGTTAGAGAACACCGGGGAGCTGTTTTTT
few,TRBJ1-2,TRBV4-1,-,CASSQDRQGLYGYTF,TGCGCCAGCAGCCAAGATCGCCAGGGCCTCTATGGCTACACCTTC
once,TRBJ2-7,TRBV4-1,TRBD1,CASSPSPRQGNYEQYF,TGCGCCAGCAGCCCTTCTCCGAGACAGGGTAACTACGAGCAGTACTTC
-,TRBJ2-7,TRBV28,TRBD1,CASRGQAGEQYF,TGTGCCAGCAGGGGACAGGCGGGGGAGCAGTACTTC
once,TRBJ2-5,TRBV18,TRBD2,CASSQGLAETQYF,TGTGCCAGCTCCCAAGGACTAGCAGAGACCCAGTACTTC
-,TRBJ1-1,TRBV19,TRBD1,CASSPESTGRVNTEAFF,TGTGCCAGTAGTCCCGAATCGACAGGGCGGGTGAACACTGAAGCTTTCTTT
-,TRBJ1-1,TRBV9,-,CASSVGGSRAEAFF,TGTGCCAGCAGCGTAGGGGGCTCTAGGGCTGAAGCTTTCTTT
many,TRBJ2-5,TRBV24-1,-,CATSDLELGQETQYF,TGTGCCACCAGTGATTTAGAACTAGGGCAAGAGACCCAGTACTTC
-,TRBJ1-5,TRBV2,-,CASRALQGSNQPQHF,TGTGCCAGCAGGGCCCTACAGGGTTCCAATCAGCCCCAGCATTTT
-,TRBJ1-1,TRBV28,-,CASSLGSRGDTEAFF,TGTGCCAGCAGTTTAGGGTCTCGCGGGGACACTGAAGCTTTCTTT